This entry is about one T cell receptor beta chain. Its antigen is still unknown. This specimen comes from a study of identical twins. The study, taken as a whole, reports: Researchers reported weaker excess twin sharing in beta out-of-frame sequences.

Unique molecular identifiers were present on the cDNA, which also gained a universal primer site by template switching. TCRdb independently ran MiXCR on the 5' RACE reads; one entry per CDR3 protein. The sample includes roughly 720,000 distinct CDR3 sequences, roughly 18% seen only once; the top ten take 13%. This sample was also put to use in a study of T cells expressing NK-cell markers. That work contributes: Among eight sequenced donors, seven carried HCMV seropositivity while one was seronegative.

This TCR came from a woman under 30 in good health. Input material: PBMCs.

CDR3 loop: CASSRGGNPYF. CDR3 DNA: TGTGCCAGCAGTCGCGGGGGCAACCCCTATTTT. J is TRBJ2-3 and V is TRBV3-1, with D possibly matching TRBD2 (7 bases). V shed 6 bases and J shed 15 bases, with 16 bases lying between them. The germline CDR1 and CDR2 sequences are LGHDT and YNNKEL (reference sequence). The CDR3 extends over 11 amino acids.